These 16 T cell receptor beta chains share one sample of origin, sequenced in a study of technical replicates of blood from four donors. The protocol was immunoSEQ multiplex PCR, while the TCRdb copy is restricted to in-frame clones and leaves out a portion. The sample yields about 68,000 clones, nearly 98% seen once. Sequenced material: T cells isolated from PBMCs. These receptors were collected from a human donor in good health.

The CDR3 here is CSVASRLASGYEQYF. DNA of the CDR3: TGCAGCGTGGCCTCACGGCTGGCTAGCGGCTACGAGCAGTACTTC. The chain employs TRBV29-1 and TRBJ2-7; 7 bases map to TRBD2. Germline CDR1 and CDR2: SQVTM and ANQGSEA. This CDR3 is 15 amino acids long. Losses at the gene ends were 6 bases for V and 3 bases for J; bases not matched to a gene: 14.

The chain couples TRBV13 to TRBJ2-7; the match to TRBD2 covers 9 bases. This CDR3 has 15 residues. CDR1 is PRHDT and CDR2 is FYEKMQ in the germline V gene (reference sequence). J lost 2 bases, V lost 5 bases, and 7 bases had no gene match. The CDR3 protein is CASSHLAGAPYEQYF. DNA of the CDR3: TGTGCCAGCAGCCATTTAGCGGGAGCCCCCTACGAGCAGTACTTC.

This chain joins TRBV5-5 and TRBJ1-1, with D possibly being TRBD1 (5 bases). The V gene's germline CDR1 is SGHKS and CDR2 YYEKEE (reference sequence). The CDR3 is made up of 15 amino acids. The ends were cut back, 5 bases at V and 0 bases at J, with 14 bases in the middle. The CDR3 nucleotides are TGTGCCAGCAGTACGACAGTCCGGATGAACACTGAAGCTTTCTTT. Translated, it gives CASSTTVRMNTEAFF.

J is TRBJ2-3 and V is TRBV4-1; a possible D gene is TRBD2 (5 bases). Trimming stripped 1 base from V and 0 bases from J, with 8 bases between. Germline V gene lookup returns CDR1 MGHRA and CDR2 YSYEKL. The CDR3 has 15 amino acids. CDR3 coding DNA: TGCGCCAGCAGCCAAGTCGGCGGGAGCACAGATACGCAGTATTTT. Translation gives CASSQVGGSTDTQYF.

The J gene is TRBJ2-1, the V gene TRBV5-4, with D unclear. The CDR3 has 15 residues. V lost 0 bases, J lost 0 bases, and 7 bases lay in between. Per the germline V gene, CDR1 is SGHNT and CDR2 is YYREEE (reference sequence). CDR3 region: CASSLDFYSYNEQFF. CDR3 DNA: TGTGCCAGCAGCTTGGATTTTTACTCCTACAATGAGCAGTTCTTC. The entire variable domain, with the rest obtained from reference TRBV5-4 and TRBJ2-1, is as follows: ETGVTQSPTHLIKTRGQQVTLRCSSQSGHNTVSWYQQALGQGPQFIFQYYREEENGRGNFPPRFSGLQFPNYSSELNVNALELDDSALYLCASSLDFYSYNEQFFGPGTRLTVL.

The J gene is TRBJ1-1, the V gene TRBV18; no definite D call. In germline, CDR1 is KGHSH, CDR2 LQKENI. The CDR3 length is 15 residues. V lost 0 bases, J lost 1 base, and 9 bases lay in between. The CDR3 DNA reads as TGTGCCAGCTCACCACCGAGGCCGAAGAACACTGAAGCTTTCTTT. Translation gives CASSPPRPKNTEAFF.

The J gene is TRBJ2-7, the V gene TRBV6-1; D call uncertain. V was clipped by 5 bases and J by 3 bases, with 5 bases between them. Looked up from germline, CDR1 is MNHNS and CDR2 is SASEGT. The CDR3 length is 11 residues. This CDR3 reads CASSTSYEQYF. The CDR3 DNA reads as TGTGCCAGCAGTACAAGCTACGAGCAGTACTTC.

The chain carries TRBV6-1 and TRBJ2-3, with 9 nucleotides matching TRBD2. Germline CDR1 MNHNS, CDR2 SASEGT. The CDR3 is made up of 15 amino acids. The V gene end was trimmed by 4 bases and the J gene end by 4 bases; junction bases not matched to a gene: 6. CDR3 loop: CASSAVAGVADTQYF. The CDR3 coding sequence is TGTGCCAGCAGTGCCGTAGCGGGAGTGGCAGATACGCAGTATTTT.

The chain has TRBV6-5 and TRBJ2-7, with 9 bases identical to TRBD1. The trim removed 2 bases at V and 4 bases at J, leaving 6 bases unmatched. The CDR3 runs to 15 residues. Germline lookup yields CDR1 MNHEY and CDR2 SVGAGI. In DNA form, the CDR3 reads TGTGCCAGCAGTTACAGGACAGGGGCAAGGTACGAGCAGTACTTC. It yields the protein CASSYRTGARYEQYF.

This rearrangement joins TRBV10-2 to TRBJ2-1; the match to TRBD1 covers 9 bases. The CDR3 length is 14 residues. The germline V gene encodes CDR1 WSHSY and CDR2 SAAADI. V was clipped by 4 bases and J by 6 bases; unmatched bases: 4. For the CDR3, the DNA is TGCGCCAGCAGTGGGGACAGGGAGGTCAATGAGCAGTTCTTC. Protein product: CASSGDREVNEQFF.

The rearrangement links TRBV15 to TRBJ2-2, with a possible D match to TRBD2 (6 bases). CDR3 length: 16 residues. Germline V gives CDR1 LNHNV, CDR2 YYDKDF (reference sequence). The V end lost 4 bases, the J end lost 3 bases, and 15 bases lay between the germline ends. This CDR3 reads CATSKESSEYTGELFF. In nucleotides, the CDR3 is TGTGCCACCAGCAAAGAATCTAGCGAGTACACCGGGGAGCTGTTTTTT.

This sequence joins TRBV6-1 and TRBJ2-3; D is unresolved. The CDR3 has 13 residues. Germline lookup yields CDR1 MNHNS and CDR2 SASEGT. V lost 7 bases and J lost 0, with 8 bases in between. As DNA, the CDR3 is TGTGCCAGCACCGGGTGGAGCACAGATACGCAGTATTTT. Its protein is CASTGWSTDTQYF.

The rearrangement joins TRBV30 to TRBJ2-5; D perhaps matches TRBD2 (7 bases). This CDR3 comprises 17 residues. The V end was cut by 5 bases, the J end by 1 base, with 23 bases between. Germline-derived CDR1 and CDR2 are GTSNPN and SVGIG (reference sequence). Here the CDR3 DNA reads TGTGCCTGGTCTGGGGGGCCGAGGACTAGAACCCAAGAGACCCAGTACTTC. As protein: CAWSGGPRTRTQETQYF.

This chain connects TRBV10-3 to TRBJ2-7, with 8 bases identical to TRBD1. The germline CDR1 and CDR2 sequences are ENHRY and SYGVKD. The CDR3 is 13 residues long. The ends lost 4 bases at V and 4 bases at J; junction bases unmatched: 3. The CDR3 region has the DNA TGTGCCATCAGTGGGACAGGGAAGTACGAGCAGTACTTC. Translated: CAISGTGKYEQYF.

The CDR3 reads CASSISQGYSNQPQHF. The CDR3 DNA reads as TGTGCCAGTAGTATTTCTCAGGGGTATAGCAATCAGCCCCAGCATTTT. This chain connects TRBV19 to TRBJ1-5; a weak D match, TRBD1 (6 bases). Per the germline V gene, CDR1 is LNHDA and CDR2 is SQIVND (reference sequence). V lost 3 bases and J lost 0, with 12 bases in between. This CDR3 spans 16 amino acids. The full variable domain, with the rest looked up from reference TRBV19 and TRBJ1-5, is DGGITQSPKYLFRKEGQNVTLSCEQNLNHDAMYWYRQDPGQGLRLIYYSQIVNDFQKGDIAEGYSVSREKKESFPLTVTSAQKNPTAFYLCASSISQGYSNQPQHFGDGTRLSIL.

This clone has just one count. The V gene is TRBV13, the J gene TRBJ1-5; D uncertain. Between the trimmed V and J ends, which lost 5 bases and 7 bases, there was a span of 21 bases. The germline V gene encodes CDR1 PRHDT and CDR2 FYEKMQ (reference sequence). The CDR3 is 16 residues long. The CDR3 reads CASSLNTGNTGQPQHF. CDR3 coding DNA: TGTGCCAGCAGCCTCAATACCGGGAACACGGGGCAGCCCCAGCATTTT.